The 15 T cell receptor beta chains below were found in one sample sequenced in a study of cytomegalovirus exposure and HLA in healthy donors listed by TCRdb under 2017. The receptor library was made with the immunoSEQ multiplex PCR assay. A mixture of 60 forward primers for TCR Vbeta segments and 13 reverse primers for TCR Jbeta segments was used in the multiplex PCR. TCRdb took over this immuneACCESS table, retaining in-frame rearrangements with V and J assigned. Such tables are incomplete; in checked studies, under half of the missing clones stem from an unresolved V gene, and the remainder is unexplained. In this sample the table shows some 140,000 clones, around four fifths of which occur a single time. About 1.5% of the sample is held by the ten biggest clonotypes. The specimen sequenced was PBMCs. These receptors were taken from a man aged 35-49 years in good health and CMV-seronegative.

The chain employs TRBV7-9 and TRBJ2-7; perhaps TRBD1 as D (6 bases). Trimming left V 0 bases short and J 2 bases short, with 20 bases between. This CDR3 comprises 18 residues. Germline values: CDR1 SEHNR, CDR2 FQNEAQ (reference sequence). This CDR3 reads CASSLAWRPETGTYEQYF. CDR3 nucleotide sequence: TGTGCCAGCAGCTTAGCGTGGAGGCCGGAGACAGGCACCTACGAGCAGTACTTC.

This rearrangement joins TRBV6-4 to TRBJ1-4; 9 bases agree with TRBD1. Germline-derived CDR1 and CDR2 are MRHNA and SNTAGT. CDR3 length: 16 residues. Trimming cost V 2 bases and J 8 bases; bases outside gene matches: 9. The CDR3 DNA reads as TGTGCCAGCAGTGACCTGCCGGGACAGGGTAGAGAAAAACTGTTTTTT. It codes for CASSDLPGQGREKLFF.

The chain is built from TRBV5-6 and TRBJ1-4; 9 bases align to TRBD1. Germline-derived CDR1 and CDR2 are SGHDT and YYEEEE. V gave up 4 bases and J gave up 8 bases; unmatched junction bases: 15. The CDR3 has 17 residues. Here the CDR3 DNA reads TGTGCCAGCAGCCGATCCTGGGACAGGGTGGAAGAAGAAAAACTGTTTTTT. Protein product: CASSRSWDRVEEEKLFF.

The V and J genes are TRBV19 and TRBJ2-7, with D possibly matching TRBD2 (6 bases). V lost 2 bases to trimming and J lost 0 bases, with 11 bases between them. CDR3 length equals 15 residues. The V gene's germline CDR1 is LNHDA and CDR2 SQIVND (reference sequence). CDR3 nucleotide sequence: TGTGCCAGTAGTATAAGAGGAGGGTCCTCCTACGAGCAGTACTTC. Its protein product is CASSIRGGSSYEQYF.

This clone appeared a few times. The junction does not match germline at one end; this may be a read error. The chain uses TRBV7-3 and TRBJ2-4, with 11 bases fitting TRBD1. The CDR3 totals 16 residues. Germline lookup yields CDR1 SGHTA and CDR2 FQGTGA. This chain's CDR3 is CSSSLGQGAAKNIQYF. CDR3 sequence (DNA): TGTTCCAGCAGCTTAGGACAGGGGGCGGCCAAAAACATTCAGTACTTC.

The chain employs TRBV5-5 and TRBJ2-7, with D unclear. Germline V gene lookup returns CDR1 SGHKS and CDR2 YYEKEE (reference sequence). The CDR3 is made up of 13 amino acids. Trimming stripped 5 bases from V and 1 base from J, with 10 bases between. In DNA form, the CDR3 reads TGTGCCAGCAGTTTGACTCCTTCCTACGAGCAGTACTTC. Its translation is CASSLTPSYEQYF.

This chain connects TRBV5-1 to TRBJ1-1, with TRBD1 matching 7 bases. The germline V gene encodes CDR1 SGHRS and CDR2 YFSETQ. V was clipped by 3 bases and J by 0 bases; unmatched bases: 5. The CDR3 has 15 amino acids. The CDR3 protein is CASSSGDSLNTEAFF. Here the CDR3 DNA reads TGCGCCAGCAGCTCGGGGGACAGTTTGAACACTGAAGCTTTCTTT. Looking up the rest from reference TRBV5-1 and TRBJ1-1 gives the full variable domain: KAGVTQTPRYLIKTRGQQVTLSCSPISGHRSVSWYQQTPGQGLQFLFEYFSETQRNKGNFPGRFSGRQFSNSRSEMNVSTLELGDSALYLCASSSGDSLNTEAFFGQGTRLTVV.

The rearrangement uses TRBV5-1 and TRBJ2-7, with D tentatively TRBD1 (6 bases). The V end lost 0 bases, the J end lost 4 bases, and 14 bases lay between the germline ends. Germline-derived CDR1 and CDR2 are SGHRS and YFSETQ. This CDR3 contains 15 residues. Here the CDR3 DNA reads TGCGCCAGCAGCTTGGATACTACAGGGAGTTACGAGCAGTACTTC. It encodes CASSLDTTGSYEQYF.

The CDR3: CASSFSRPGNTIYF. The CDR3 DNA reads TGTGCCAGCAGTTTTTCTAGACCCGGAAACACCATATATTTT. The V and J genes are TRBV28 and TRBJ1-3; no clear D. The V end lost 3 bases, the J end lost 4 bases, and 10 bases lay between the germline ends. The CDR3 runs to 14 residues. Germline values: CDR1 MDHEN, CDR2 SYDVKM.

The CDR3 spells CASSSSQALAGGSGELFF. Written as DNA, the CDR3 is TGTGCCAGCAGCTCCTCCCAAGCTCTAGCGGGAGGGTCCGGGGAGCTGTTTTTT. The chain joins TRBV12-1 to TRBJ2-2; the DNA was not used to check the table's D call, TRBD2. TRBV12-1 corresponds to a pseudogene. CDR3 length equals 18 residues.

The rearrangement uses TRBV7-2 and TRBJ2-7, with D unresolved. CDR1 is SGHTA, CDR2 FQGNSA, per germline. The CDR3 length is 13 residues. V lost 5 bases and J 2 bases, leaving 10 bases between the germline ends. The CDR3, as DNA: TGTGCCAGCAGCCCCTGGGCAGCCTACGAGCAGTACTTC. It translates to CASSPWAAYEQYF.

This chain connects TRBV19 to TRBJ1-1; 7 bases agree with TRBD1. There are 16 residues in the CDR3. Germline trimming cut 1 base from V and 2 bases from J; bases unmatched to any gene: 7. CDR1 is LNHDA, CDR2 SQIVND, per germline (reference sequence). The CDR3 DNA sequence: TGTGCCAGTAGTATAGGGGGACAGACGATTAACACTGAAGCTTTCTTT. This codes for CASSIGGQTINTEAFF.

The genes are TRBV7-3 and TRBJ2-3; TRBD2 agrees at 14 bases. Trimming at V came to 1 base and at J to 0 bases, leaving 6 bases not matched to a gene. CDR3 length: 19 residues. Per the germline V gene, CDR1 is SGHTA and CDR2 is FQGTGA. The CDR3 bases are TGTGCCAGCAGCTTAAAGGCCGGGACTAGCGGGAGTAGCACAGATACGCAGTATTTT. Amino acids: CASSLKAGTSGSSTDTQYF. Based on the CDR3 plus reference TRBV7-3 and TRBJ2-3, the full variable domain is GAGVSQTPSNKVTEKGKYVELRCDPISGHTALYWYRQSLGQGPEFLIYFQGTGAADDSGLPNDRFFAVRPEGSVSTLKIQRTERGDSAVYLCASSLKAGTSGSSTDTQYFGPGTRLTVL.

In DNA, the CDR3 is TGTGCCAGCAGTTACGGGGACAGGGGTAATTCACCCCTCCACTTT. Its translation is CASSYGDRGNSPLHF. V is TRBV6-5 and J is TRBJ1-6, with 10 bases identical to TRBD1. Per the germline V gene, CDR1 is MNHEY and CDR2 is SVGAGI. This CDR3 comprises 15 residues. The V gene end was trimmed by 2 bases and the J gene end by 6 bases; junction bases not matched to a gene: 1.

V is TRBV28 and J is TRBJ2-2; D is unresolved. The germline V and J ends were trimmed by 3 bases and 4 bases, with 6 bases remaining between them. Germline assignment: CDR1 MDHEN and CDR2 SYDVKM. The CDR3 totals 13 residues. The CDR3 region is CASSFRITGELFF. DNA of the CDR3: TGTGCCAGCAGTTTCAGGATCACCGGGGAGCTGTTTTTT.